The 26 T cell receptor beta chains presented below share a single source sample, sequenced in a study of beta chain features in type 1 diabetes (dated by TCRdb to 2016 to 2019). Libraries came from the immunoSEQ multiplex PCR assay. The entire isolated RNA was reverse transcribed using the High Capacity cDNA Reverse Transcription Kit, and thus expressed TCRB transcripts were sequenced. As stored in TCRdb, this immuneACCESS dataset retains in-frame rearrangements with V and J assigned. A fraction of the clones does not appear; measured against another copy, unresolved V genes explain less than half of the discrepancy, and the remainder lacks a known reason. This sample holds about 150,000 clones; about 9.1% were observed only once. The ten largest clonotypes hold over 2% of the sample. The sequencing sample was made of central memory CD4+ T cells from blood. Every receptor here comes from a woman in her late teens or twenties in good health.

This sequence joins TRBV27 and TRBJ2-7; D gene ambiguous. Looked up from germline, CDR1 is MNHEY and CDR2 is SMNVEV (reference sequence). This CDR3 contains 14 residues. The V and J ends lost 5 bases and 2 bases respectively, with 13 bases between them. The CDR3 region is CASSPERRTYEQYF. For the CDR3, the DNA is TGTGCCAGCAGTCCCGAACGGCGGACCTACGAGCAGTACTTC.

This clone was counted only a few times. At one of its ends the junction is not consistent with the germline gene, which may arise from a read error. This chain connects TRBV7-7 to TRBJ2-2; D might be TRBD1 (6 bases). This CDR3 has 14 residues. Germline-derived CDR1 and CDR2 are SSHAT and FNYEAQ (reference sequence). CDR3 sequence reads: CASSYVGGTGELFF. The CDR3 nucleotides read TGTGCTAGCAGCTACGTAGGGGGCACCGGGGAGCTGTTTTTT.

The rearrangement joins TRBV19 to TRBJ2-2, with a possible D match to TRBD2 (6 bases). The V end lost 7 bases, the J end lost 3 bases, and 15 bases lay between the germline ends. There are 15 residues in the CDR3. From germline, CDR1 is LNHDA and CDR2 SQIVND (reference sequence). CDR3 sequence reads: CASTSGLPYTGELFF. As DNA, the CDR3 is TGTGCCAGTACCTCGGGACTTCCCTACACCGGGGAGCTGTTTTTT.

This chain joins TRBV4-2 and TRBJ1-1; D may be TRBD1 (5 bases). The germline V and J ends were trimmed by 3 bases and 4 bases, with 12 bases remaining between them. CDR3 length: 14 residues. Germline assignment: CDR1 LGHNA and CDR2 YNFKEQ. DNA of the CDR3: TGTGCCAGCAGCCATTTAGGGGTGGCCACTGAAGCTTTCTTT. Translation: CASSHLGVATEAFF.

The CDR3, as DNA: TGTGCCAGCAAACTTACAGGGAGCAATCAGCCCCAGCATTTT. This translates into CASKLTGSNQPQHF. V gene TRBV2 combines with J gene TRBJ1-5, with D possibly TRBD1 on 6 matching bases. This CDR3 spans 14 amino acids. CDR1 SNHLY and CDR2 FYNNEI come from the germline V gene. V was cut by 7 bases and J by 1 base, with 11 bases left in between.

V is TRBV4-3 and J is TRBJ2-2; no reliable D call. The CDR3 has 14 amino acids. Germline-derived CDR1 and CDR2 are LGHNA and YSLEER. Trimming removed 0 bases from V and 6 bases from J, with 8 bases in between. CDR3 amino acids: CASSQEREAGELFF. CDR3 nucleotides: TGCGCCAGCAGCCAAGAGAGAGAAGCCGGGGAGCTGTTTTTT.

The chain employs TRBV5-1 and TRBJ2-7; 7 bases match TRBD2. J was trimmed by 6 bases and V by 0 bases; bases with no gene match: 9. In germline, CDR1 is SGHRS, CDR2 YFSETQ. The CDR3 is made up of 15 amino acids. CDR3 bases: TGCGCCAGCAGCTTGGTTCTAGCGGAGGGCAGCGAGCAGTACTTC. Translated: CASSLVLAEGSEQYF.

V and J are TRBV11-3 and TRBJ2-5; D gene uncertain. Trimming stripped 1 base from V and 2 bases from J, with 11 bases between. Germline CDR1 SGHNT, CDR2 YENEEA. The CDR3 runs 15 residues. The DNA for the CDR3 is TGTGCCAGCAGCTTAGGATTGACTGGTCAAGAGACCCAGTACTTC. Translation: CASSLGLTGQETQYF.

The chain couples TRBV5-1 to TRBJ1-5; 10 bases line up with TRBD1. The CDR3 consists of 15 residues. Germline lookup yields CDR1 SGHRS and CDR2 YFSETQ. V lost 0 bases to trimming and J lost 8 bases; unmatched junction nucleotides: 5. In nucleotides, the CDR3 is TGCGCCAGCAGCTTGGGACAGGGGGCAGCGGAGCCCCAGCATTTT. Its protein product is CASSLGQGAAEPQHF.

This clone was counted between two and nine times. CDR3 loop: CASSLGQGGDNEQFF. The CDR3 bases are TGTGCCAGCAGTTTAGGACAGGGGGGAGACAATGAGCAGTTCTTC. The chain joins TRBV6-5 to TRBJ2-1; 10 bases fit TRBD1. The V and J ends lost 4 bases and 5 bases, in that order; junction bases with no gene match: 5. The length of the CDR3 is 15 residues. Germline CDR1 reads MNHEY; CDR2 reads SVGAGI.

This clone was detected a few times. The genes are TRBV7-9 and TRBJ1-5; 11 nucleotides line up with TRBD1. The CDR3 totals 17 residues. The trim removed 4 bases at V and 11 bases at J, leaving 16 bases unmatched. Germline V gene lookup returns CDR1 SEHNR and CDR2 FQNEAQ (reference sequence). CDR3 sequence: CASSSGRLGTGGETQHF. The CDR3 region has the DNA TGTGCCAGCAGCTCAGGAAGACTCGGGACAGGGGGTGAGACCCAGCATTTT.

This clone was seen a few times. This chain joins TRBV18 and TRBJ2-7; the D is unclear. The CDR3 covers 15 residues. V was shortened by 8 bases and J by 0 bases, with 17 bases between the two germline ends. The V gene's germline CDR1 is KGHSH and CDR2 LQKENI. CDR3 sequence reads: CASTYGPLSSYEQYF. CDR3 sequence (DNA): TGTGCCAGCACCTATGGGCCCCTAAGCTCCTACGAGCAGTACTTC.

This clone was found a few times. The rearrangement uses TRBV9 and TRBJ2-1, with D tentatively TRBD2 (6 bases). Germline CDR1 SGDLS, CDR2 YYNGEE. The CDR3 has 16 amino acids. Trimming took 0 bases from V and 5 from J, leaving 15 bases between them. The CDR3 DNA reads as TGTGCCAGCAGCGTAGCTACGGGGGAGACCAACAATGAGCAGTTCTTC. This gives the protein CASSVATGETNNEQFF.

The chain carries TRBV30 and TRBJ2-5; D is possibly TRBD1 (6 bases). V shed 8 bases and J shed 3 bases, with 16 bases lying between them. The CDR3 length is 13 residues. Germline assignment: CDR1 GTSNPN and CDR2 SVGIG (reference sequence). The CDR3 here is CASSSWTEETQYF. For the CDR3, the DNA is TGTGCCAGCAGCTCCTGGACAGAAGAGACCCAGTACTTC.

This clone was counted only a few times. The chain is built from TRBV4-2 and TRBJ1-2, with TRBD1 identical over 7 bases. This CDR3 region has 13 residues. The junction had 3 bases not matched to a gene; V was cut back by 4 bases and J by 4 bases. CDR1 is LGHNA, CDR2 YNFKEQ, per germline. Here the CDR3 DNA reads TGTGCCAGCAGCCGGGGACAGACCTATGGCTACACCTTC. The encoded protein is CASSRGQTYGYTF.

Only a few counts were recorded for this clone. V and J are TRBV6-5 and TRBJ2-7; 7 bases line up with TRBD1. The CDR3 is 13 amino acids. Looked up from germline, CDR1 is MNHEY and CDR2 is SVGAGI. The V segment lost 3 bases and the J segment 7 bases; nucleotides outside the gene matches: 6. CDR3 in amino acids: CASSYLQGREQYF. CDR3 DNA sequence: TGTGCCAGCAGTTATTTACAGGGGAGAGAGCAGTACTTC.

The chain recombines TRBV5-1 with TRBJ2-2, with D possibly matching TRBD1 (6 bases). The CDR3 is made up of 17 amino acids. The V gene's germline CDR1 is SGHRS and CDR2 YFSETQ. V dropped 2 bases and J dropped 1 base, with 15 bases sitting between them. The CDR3 region has the DNA TGCGCCAGCAGCTTAAATCCAGGGGCCCTGAACACCGGGGAGCTGTTTTTT. This encodes CASSLNPGALNTGELFF.

The chain employs TRBV7-6 and TRBJ2-5; D is uncertain. Trimming removed 5 bases from V and 1 base from J, with 2 bases in between. This CDR3 region has 11 residues. The germline gives CDR1 SGHVS, CDR2 FNYEAQ. The CDR3 sequence: CASSRQETQYF. CDR3 nucleotides: TGTGCCAGCAGCCGCCAAGAGACCCAGTACTTC.

The chain is built from TRBV5-1 and TRBJ2-7; no clear D. Looked up from germline, CDR1 is SGHRS and CDR2 is YFSETQ. There are 8 residues in the CDR3. CDR3 residues: CPAYEQYF. The DNA of the CDR3 is TGCCCAGCGTACGAGCAGTACTTC.

The chain couples TRBV18 to TRBJ2-7, with 7 bases identical to TRBD1. CDR3 length: 15 amino acids. With V trimmed by 5 bases and J by 2 bases, 9 bases remained unmatched. CDR1 and CDR2 (germline): KGHSH, LQKENI. The CDR3 sequence is CASSISRQGPYEQYF. DNA of the CDR3: TGTGCCAGCTCAATTTCCCGACAGGGCCCCTACGAGCAGTACTTC.

V is TRBV13 and J is TRBJ2-7; the match to TRBD1 covers 9 bases. The germline CDR1 and CDR2 sequences are PRHDT and FYEKMQ (reference sequence). Trimming cost V 4 bases and J 3 bases; bases outside gene matches: 4. The CDR3 consists of 14 residues. Written as DNA, the CDR3 is TGTGCCAGCAGCTCGACAGGGGGAGGCTACGAGCAGTACTTC. It encodes CASSSTGGGYEQYF.

This clone has a handful of counts. V and J are TRBV18 and TRBJ2-1, with a possible D match to TRBD1 (6 bases). This CDR3 has 15 residues. V was clipped by 6 bases and J by 5 bases, with 17 bases between them. Germline loops: CDR1 KGHSH, CDR2 LQKENI. For the CDR3, the DNA is TGTGCCAGCTCGCTAAGTGGGGGCCGGAACAATGAGCAGTTCTTC. This codes for CASSLSGGRNNEQFF.

The table lists this clone with many counts. The chain combines TRBV6-1 with TRBJ2-1; 9 bases map to TRBD1. The CDR3 runs 12 residues. J lost 9 bases, V lost 8 bases, and 5 bases had no gene match. Looked up from germline, CDR1 is MNHNS and CDR2 is SASEGT. This chain's CDR3 is CASSGQGGEQFF. The CDR3 region has the DNA TGTGCCAGCTCGGGACAGGGCGGTGAGCAGTTCTTC.

V gene TRBV11-2 combines with J gene TRBJ1-6, with D perhaps TRBD1 (5 bases). The germline V gene has CDR1 SGHAT and CDR2 FQNNGV. This CDR3 is 15 amino acids long. Trimming took 1 base from V and 7 from J, leaving 11 bases between them. CDR3 in DNA: TGTGCCAGCAGCTTAGTCGGGGGAGGAAATTCACCCCTCCACTTT. It is translated as CASSLVGGGNSPLHF.

The chain combines TRBV29-1 with TRBJ1-2; 8 nucleotides line up with TRBD1. V lost 6 bases, J lost 4 bases, and 4 bases stayed unmatched. Looked up from germline, CDR1 is SQVTM and CDR2 is ANQGSEA. The CDR3 loop spans 12 amino acids. The CDR3 reads CSVVDRGYGYTF. In nucleotides, the CDR3 is TGCAGCGTCGTCGACAGGGGCTATGGCTACACCTTC.

The table lists this clone with a few counts. V is TRBV5-1 and J is TRBJ2-1; D may be TRBD1 (6 bases). In germline, CDR1 is SGHRS, CDR2 YFSETQ. The germline V and J ends were trimmed by 4 bases and 11 bases, with 13 bases remaining between them. The CDR3 consists of 12 residues. For the CDR3, the DNA is TGCGCCAGCAGCGCAGGACAGTACCAGCAGTTCTTC. This gives the protein CASSAGQYQQFF.